Presented here are 5 T cell receptor beta chains from one specimen sequenced in a study of a mutant IDH1 vaccine in newly diagnosed glioma. TCRdb's copy holds only in-frame clones and misses some; the assay was immunoSEQ multiplex PCR. The sample contains tens of thousands of clones, just over 90% of which appear only once. Time point reported: week 5, during vaccination. Every single dose of the vaccine, 300 ug of mutant IDH1 20-mer peptide, came with topical imiquimod. For these TCRs, the target antigens are not known. Sequences were derived from PBMCs, sampled from a glioma patient whose treatment included an IDH1 peptide vaccine. The receptors come from a man in his fifties or sixties with glioma.

The gene calls are TRBV7-8 and TRBJ2-7, with TRBD1 identical over 7 bases. The ends lost 5 bases at V and 3 bases at J; junction bases unmatched: 10. Germline V gene data show CDR1 as SGHVS and CDR2 as FQNEAQ. This CDR3 spans 15 amino acids. DNA of the CDR3: TGTGCCAGCAGCGCTTCCGGGACAGCGATCTACGAGCAGTACTTC. Its translation: CASSASGTAIYEQYF. The full variable domain, in which reference TRBV7-8 and TRBJ2-7 provide the parts outside the CDR3, is GAGVSQSPRYKVAKRGQDVALRCDPISGHVSLFWYQQALGQGPEFLTYFQNEAQLDKSGLPSDRFFAERPEGSVSTLKIQRTQQEDSAVYLCASSASGTAIYEQYFGPGTRLTVT.

This rearrangement joins TRBV11-1 to TRBJ2-1; 9 nucleotides agree with TRBD1. Germline V gene data show CDR1 as SGHAT and CDR2 as FQDESV (reference sequence). The ends lost 8 bases at V and 8 bases at J; junction bases unmatched: 16. The CDR3 is made up of 16 amino acids. The CDR3 sequence: CASGRQGGVDRDEQFF. The CDR3 DNA follows: TGTGCCAGCGGGCGACAGGGGGGCGTCGATAGGGATGAGCAGTTCTTC.

The chain joins TRBV30 to TRBJ2-5; possibly TRBD2 for D (5 bases). CDR1 and CDR2 (germline): GTSNPN, SVGIG (reference sequence). This CDR3 comprises 13 residues. Trimming shortened V by 7 bases and J by 2 bases, and 14 bases separated the two germline ends. The CDR3 region has the DNA TGTGCCTACTCAGGCGGGTTACAAGAGACCCAGTACTTC. Translation: CAYSGGLQETQYF.

This clone was seen only a few times. The rearrangement uses TRBV7-9 and TRBJ2-7; 12 nucleotides match TRBD2. After removal of 4 bases from V and 4 bases from J, the junction contained 5 bases not matched to a gene. Germline V CDR1 and CDR2: SEHNR, FQNEAQ (reference sequence). The CDR3 runs 15 residues. CDR3 nucleotides: TGTGCCAGCAGCTACCGACTAGCGGGAGTTTACGAGCAGTACTTC. It specifies CASSYRLAGVYEQYF.

The gene calls are TRBV6-1 and TRBJ1-5, with TRBD1 as a possible D gene (6 bases). Trimming cost V 4 bases and J 9 bases, with 10 bases left between them. The CDR3 is 12 residues long. Germline CDR1 MNHNS, CDR2 SASEGT. The CDR3 reads CASSGGLRPQHF. Here the CDR3 DNA reads TGTGCCAGCAGTGGGGGGCTTCGGCCCCAGCATTTT.